These T cell receptor beta chains were read from a single sample in a study of blood T cell repertoires in COVID-19. Produced via immunoSEQ multiplex PCR; TCRdb's table is partial and in-frame only. Of about 37,000 clones in the sample, about 80% were seen once. The sample consisted of peripheral blood. The receptors shown here come from a woman aged 70 to 79 with acute or convalescent COVID-19. Each CDR3 is given with its conserved first and last residue. D genes are given only for firm matches. Expanded clones are given a class, and other clones once, few, many or no size at all.

v_call: TRBV28
j_call: TRBJ2-7
clone_size: few
d_call: TRBD1
cdr3_nt: TGTGCCAGCAGTTTGGGGGACAGGGTCCGCGAGCAGTACTTC
cdr3_aa: CASSLGDRVREQYF

v_call: TRBV4-1
j_call: TRBJ2-7
clone_size: .
d_call: .
cdr3_nt: TGCGCCAGCAGCCCAGGGGCCACCCCCTACGAGCAGTACTTC
cdr3_aa: CASSPGATPYEQYF

v_call: TRBV27
j_call: TRBJ1-4
clone_size: .
d_call: TRBD1
cdr3_nt: TGTGCCAGCAGTATGGGGACAGGAGGGAAACTGTTTTTT
cdr3_aa: CASSMGTGGKLFF

v_call: TRBV7-2
j_call: TRBJ1-3
clone_size: .
d_call: .
cdr3_nt: TGTGCCAGCAGCTCCGTGGGAAACACCATATATTTT
cdr3_aa: CASSSVGNTIYF

v_call: TRBV11-1
j_call: TRBJ2-2
clone_size: .
d_call: TRBD2
cdr3_nt: TGTGCCAGCAGGCTCGGGACTAGCGACACCGGGGAGCTGTTTTTT
cdr3_aa: CASRLGTSDTGELFF

v_call: TRBV13
j_call: TRBJ2-7
clone_size: .
d_call: TRBD2
cdr3_nt: TGTGCCAGCAGCTTTGGACTAGCGGGGTACGAGCAGTACTTC
cdr3_aa: CASSFGLAGYEQYF

v_call: TRBV5-4
j_call: TRBJ2-1
clone_size: .
d_call: .
cdr3_nt: TGTGCCAGCAGCTTCTCCGTTTTAGCGGAGCTCTCCTACAATGAGCAGTTCTTC
cdr3_aa: CASSFSVLAELSYNEQFF

v_call: TRBV4-1
j_call: TRBJ2-3
clone_size: .
d_call: TRBD2
cdr3_nt: TGCGCCAGCAGCCAAGAACGGGGGGGGCTAGATACGCAGTATTTT
cdr3_aa: CASSQERGGLDTQYF

v_call: TRBV11-2
j_call: TRBJ2-2
clone_size: once
d_call: .
cdr3_nt: TGTGCCAGCAGCTTAGTGCCTAGCGCGAACACCGGGGAGCTGTTTTTT
cdr3_aa: CASSLVPSANTGELFF

v_call: TRBV6-1
j_call: TRBJ1-1
clone_size: .
d_call: .
cdr3_nt: TGTGCCAGCAGTGAAGGACAGATTCCCTTT
cdr3_aa: CASSEGQIPF

v_call: TRBV12-5
j_call: TRBJ2-5
clone_size: .
d_call: .
cdr3_nt: TGTGCTAGTGGTTTGCCAGTGGGACTGAGAGGAGAGACCCAGTACTTC
cdr3_aa: CASGLPVGLRGETQYF

v_call: TRBV18
j_call: TRBJ2-5
clone_size: .
d_call: .
cdr3_nt: TGTGCCAGCTCACGAGGAGCTCAAGAGACCCAGTACTTC
cdr3_aa: CASSRGAQETQYF

v_call: TRBV6-5
j_call: TRBJ2-7
clone_size: .
d_call: .
cdr3_nt: TGTGCCAGCAGTTCCCAACCCGGGTCCTACGAGCAGTACTTC
cdr3_aa: CASSSQPGSYEQYF

v_call: TRBV6-1
j_call: TRBJ2-5
clone_size: .
d_call: TRBD2
cdr3_nt: TGTGCCAGCAGTGAAGCCCGGACTAGCGGGATCTCCACCCAAGAGACCCAGTACTTC
cdr3_aa: CASSEARTSGISTQETQYF

v_call: TRBV5-1
j_call: TRBJ2-3
clone_size: once
d_call: .
cdr3_nt: TGCGCCAGCAGCAGGGGGTCAGGGACAGATACGCAGTATTTT
cdr3_aa: CASSRGSGTDTQYF

v_call: TRBV5-4
j_call: TRBJ2-1
clone_size: .
d_call: TRBD2
cdr3_nt: TGTGCCAGCAGCTCTAGCGGGAGAAGGGACTACAATGAGCAGTTCTTC
cdr3_aa: CASSSSGRRDYNEQFF

v_call: TRBV5-1
j_call: TRBJ1-1
clone_size: .
d_call: .
cdr3_nt: TGCGCCAGCAGCTTGGGGGCAGGGGTGACTATGAACACTGAAGCTTTCTTT
cdr3_aa: CASSLGAGVTMNTEAFF

v_call: TRBV29-1
j_call: TRBJ2-1
clone_size: .
d_call: .
cdr3_nt: TGCAGCACAAACAGAGACTACAATGAGCAGTTCTTC
cdr3_aa: CSTNRDYNEQFF

v_call: TRBV7-6
j_call: TRBJ2-3
clone_size: .
d_call: TRBD2
cdr3_nt: TGTGCCAGCAGCCTACGGACTAGCGGGGTCGCAGATACGCAGTATTTT
cdr3_aa: CASSLRTSGVADTQYF

v_call: TRBV9
j_call: TRBJ2-1
clone_size: .
d_call: TRBD1
cdr3_nt: TGTGCCAGCAGGACAGGGGAGGACTGGGGTGAGCAGTTCTTC
cdr3_aa: CASRTGEDWGEQFF

v_call: TRBV19
j_call: TRBJ1-2
clone_size: once
d_call: TRBD1
cdr3_nt: TGTGCCAGTAGGAGGGGACAGAACTATGGCTACACCTTC
cdr3_aa: CASRRGQNYGYTF

v_call: TRBV19
j_call: TRBJ1-5
clone_size: .
d_call: .
cdr3_nt: TGTGCCAGTAGCCTCGGGTACAGGGCCAATCAGCCCCAGCATTTT
cdr3_aa: CASSLGYRANQPQHF

v_call: TRBV6-5
j_call: TRBJ2-2
clone_size: .
d_call: TRBD2
cdr3_nt: TGTGCCAGCACCCGGACTAGCGGCCCCGGGGAGCTGTTTTTT
cdr3_aa: CASTRTSGPGELFF

v_call: TRBV4-1
j_call: TRBJ1-2
clone_size: few
d_call: .
cdr3_nt: TGCGCCAGCAGCCAAGATCCCGGTCGCTACACCTTC
cdr3_aa: CASSQDPGRYTF

v_call: TRBV5-1
j_call: TRBJ2-1
clone_size: .
d_call: .
cdr3_nt: TGCGCCAGCAGCCCGGAGGGCCTCGTCCATGAGCAGTTCTTC
cdr3_aa: CASSPEGLVHEQFF

v_call: TRBV11-2
j_call: TRBJ2-5
clone_size: .
d_call: TRBD2
cdr3_nt: TGTGCCAGCAGCCAGGGACTAGCGGGGCGACAAGAGACCCAGTACTTC
cdr3_aa: CASSQGLAGRQETQYF

v_call: TRBV10-3
j_call: TRBJ1-2
clone_size: .
d_call: .
cdr3_nt: TGTGCCATCTGGGCCGACAGGTCAAACTATGGCTACACCTTC
cdr3_aa: CAIWADRSNYGYTF

v_call: TRBV28
j_call: TRBJ2-5
clone_size: .
d_call: TRBD2
cdr3_nt: TGTGCCAGCGAACAATTCCCGGGACTAGCGGGACAAGAGACCCAGTACTTC
cdr3_aa: CASEQFPGLAGQETQYF

v_call: TRBV13
j_call: TRBJ2-7
clone_size: .
d_call: TRBD1
cdr3_nt: TGTGCCAGCAGCAACCGGGACAGGGGGCTCAACGAGCAGTACTTC
cdr3_aa: CASSNRDRGLNEQYF

v_call: TRBV7-9
j_call: TRBJ2-2
clone_size: .
d_call: TRBD2
cdr3_nt: TGTGCCAGCAGCTACGGACTAGCGACTTTTAACACCGGGGAGCTGTTTTTT
cdr3_aa: CASSYGLATFNTGELFF

v_call: TRBV19
j_call: TRBJ1-3
clone_size: .
d_call: .
cdr3_nt: TGTGCCAGTCATACCTACTCTGGAAACACCATATATTTT
cdr3_aa: CASHTYSGNTIYF

v_call: TRBV19
j_call: TRBJ2-2
clone_size: once
d_call: TRBD1
cdr3_nt: TGTGCCAGCCTAAGGGGGCCCGCGAACACCGGGGAGCTGTTTTTT
cdr3_aa: CASLRGPANTGELFF

v_call: TRBV5-4
j_call: TRBJ2-7
clone_size: .
d_call: TRBD1
cdr3_nt: TGTGCCAGCAGCTTTCCGGGACAGGGGATCTACGAGCAGTACTTC
cdr3_aa: CASSFPGQGIYEQYF

v_call: TRBV10-1
j_call: TRBJ1-5
clone_size: once
d_call: TRBD1
cdr3_nt: TGCGCCACCACCCTCCGGGGACAGGGGCTCAATCAGCCCCAGCATTTT
cdr3_aa: CATTLRGQGLNQPQHF

v_call: TRBV5-6
j_call: TRBJ1-5
clone_size: .
d_call: TRBD1
cdr3_nt: TGTGCCAGCAGCAAGGACAGGGATGGCCAGCCCCAGCATTTT
cdr3_aa: CASSKDRDGQPQHF

v_call: TRBV7-9
j_call: TRBJ2-3
clone_size: .
d_call: .
cdr3_nt: TGTGCCAGCTGCCTCCAGAGTGGGGCGGATACGCAGTATTTT
cdr3_aa: CASCLQSGADTQYF

v_call: TRBV12-5
j_call: TRBJ2-1
clone_size: .
d_call: TRBD2
cdr3_nt: TGTGCTAGTGGTTTGGTAGCGGGGGAGGTGTTCTTC
cdr3_aa: CASGLVAGEVFF

v_call: TRBV19
j_call: TRBJ2-7
clone_size: .
d_call: .
cdr3_nt: TGTGCCAGTAGTATCGAGTTTATGAGGTACGAGCAGTACTTC
cdr3_aa: CASSIEFMRYEQYF

v_call: TRBV2
j_call: TRBJ2-5
clone_size: .
d_call: TRBD2
cdr3_nt: TGTGCCAGCAGTACTGGACTAGCGGGGGGCAAAGAGACCCAGTACTTC
cdr3_aa: CASSTGLAGGKETQYF

v_call: TRBV19
j_call: TRBJ2-2
clone_size: .
d_call: TRBD2
cdr3_nt: TGTGCCAGTAGTATAGGTGGGACTACACCTCCCGGGGAGCTGTTTTTT
cdr3_aa: CASSIGGTTPPGELFF

v_call: TRBV9
j_call: TRBJ2-2
clone_size: .
d_call: .
cdr3_nt: TGTGCCAGCAGCGGCCGCCGTCTATCGGGGATCACCGGGGAGCTGTTTTTT
cdr3_aa: CASSGRRLSGITGELFF

v_call: TRBV5-6
j_call: TRBJ2-2
clone_size: once
d_call: TRBD2
cdr3_nt: TGTGCCAGCAGCCGCCCTAGCGGGAGTAACACCGGGGAGCTGTTTTTT
cdr3_aa: CASSRPSGSNTGELFF

v_call: TRBV6-5
j_call: TRBJ1-2
clone_size: .
d_call: .
cdr3_nt: TGTGCCAGCACGCCGACGCAGTGGGGCGTAGAGCGCTACACCTTC
cdr3_aa: CASTPTQWGVERYTF

v_call: TRBV6-5
j_call: TRBJ2-1
clone_size: .
d_call: .
cdr3_nt: TGTGCCAGCAGAGGGATGGCGGGGGCATACAATGAGCAGTTCTTC
cdr3_aa: CASRGMAGAYNEQFF

v_call: TRBV2
j_call: TRBJ1-5
clone_size: .
d_call: .
cdr3_nt: TGTGCCAGCAGGGGTGACAGGACCAGTCAGCCCCAGCATTTT
cdr3_aa: CASRGDRTSQPQHF

v_call: TRBV6-2/TRBV6-3
j_call: TRBJ2-1
clone_size: .
d_call: TRBD2
cdr3_nt: TGTGCCAGCAGTCCCGGACTAGCGGGAGACAATGAGCAGTTCTTC
cdr3_aa: CASSPGLAGDNEQFF

v_call: TRBV7-7
j_call: TRBJ2-1
clone_size: once
d_call: TRBD2
cdr3_nt: TGTGCCAGCAGCTTAGGATCTAGCGGGGGTTACAATGAGCAGTTCTTC
cdr3_aa: CASSLGSSGGYNEQFF

v_call: TRBV24-1
j_call: TRBJ2-1
clone_size: .
d_call: TRBD2
cdr3_nt: TGTGCCACCAGTGACCCGGGACTAGCGGGAAATGAGCAGTTCTTC
cdr3_aa: CATSDPGLAGNEQFF

v_call: TRBV28
j_call: TRBJ2-3
clone_size: .
d_call: TRBD2
cdr3_nt: TGTGCCAGCAGTCCCGGGACTAGCGGGAGAAGGACAGATACGCAGTATTTT
cdr3_aa: CASSPGTSGRRTDTQYF

v_call: TRBV10-1
j_call: TRBJ2-1
clone_size: .
d_call: .
cdr3_nt: TGCGCCAGCAGTGAGAGAAGCCATAGCTCCTACAATGAGCAGTTCTTC
cdr3_aa: CASSERSHSSYNEQFF

v_call: TRBV4-2
j_call: TRBJ1-6
clone_size: .
d_call: .
cdr3_nt: TGTGCCAGCAGCCAAGATCTTGGGCCTCCCACAAATTCACCCCTCCACTTT
cdr3_aa: CASSQDLGPPTNSPLHF

v_call: TRBV29-1
j_call: TRBJ1-4
clone_size: .
d_call: TRBD1
cdr3_nt: TGCAGCGCGGGACAGAATAATGAAAAACTGTTTTTT
cdr3_aa: CSAGQNNEKLFF

v_call: TRBV15
j_call: TRBJ2-3
clone_size: .
d_call: .
cdr3_nt: TGTGCCACCAGCAGTACAGTCTTAAGCACAGATACGCAGTATTTT
cdr3_aa: CATSSTVLSTDTQYF

v_call: TRBV19
j_call: TRBJ2-1
clone_size: many
d_call: .
cdr3_nt: TGTGCCAGAGCGAGGGCCTACAATGAGCAGTTCTTC
cdr3_aa: CARARAYNEQFF

v_call: TRBV10-1
j_call: TRBJ2-3
clone_size: once
d_call: .
cdr3_nt: TGCGCCAGCACAAGGACTCTGGGGGATACGCAGTATTTT
cdr3_aa: CASTRTLGDTQYF

v_call: TRBV2
j_call: TRBJ2-2
clone_size: .
d_call: TRBD2
cdr3_nt: TGTGCCAGCAGTCAGCGGGGGAACACCGGGGAGCTGTTTTTT
cdr3_aa: CASSQRGNTGELFF

v_call: TRBV11-3
j_call: TRBJ2-3
clone_size: few
d_call: .
cdr3_nt: TGTGCCAGCAGCTTGGAGACAGATACGCAGTATTTT
cdr3_aa: CASSLETDTQYF

v_call: TRBV19
j_call: TRBJ2-3
clone_size: .
d_call: .
cdr3_nt: TGTGCCAGTAGTATGCGGTATCTCGGCCCGCAGTATTTT
cdr3_aa: CASSMRYLGPQYF

v_call: TRBV11-3
j_call: TRBJ2-1
clone_size: .
d_call: .
cdr3_nt: TGTGCCAGCAGCTTAGGACTACGGGAGCAGTTCTTC
cdr3_aa: CASSLGLREQFF